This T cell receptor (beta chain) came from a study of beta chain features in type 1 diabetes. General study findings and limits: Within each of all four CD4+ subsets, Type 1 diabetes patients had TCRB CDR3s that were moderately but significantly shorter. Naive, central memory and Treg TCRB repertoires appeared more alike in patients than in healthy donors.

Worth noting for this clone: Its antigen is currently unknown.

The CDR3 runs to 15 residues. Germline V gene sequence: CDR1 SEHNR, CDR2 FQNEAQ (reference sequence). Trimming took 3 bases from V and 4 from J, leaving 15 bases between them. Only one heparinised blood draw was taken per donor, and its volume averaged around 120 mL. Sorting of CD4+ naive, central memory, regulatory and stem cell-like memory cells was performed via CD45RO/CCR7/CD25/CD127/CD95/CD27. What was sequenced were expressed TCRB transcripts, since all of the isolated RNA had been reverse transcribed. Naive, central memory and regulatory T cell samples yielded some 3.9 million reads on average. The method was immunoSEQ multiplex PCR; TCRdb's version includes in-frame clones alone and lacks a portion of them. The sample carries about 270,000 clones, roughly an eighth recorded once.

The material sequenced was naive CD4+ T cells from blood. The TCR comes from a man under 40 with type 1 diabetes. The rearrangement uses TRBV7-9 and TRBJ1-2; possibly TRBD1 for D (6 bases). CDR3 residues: CASSFEGGSGYGYTF. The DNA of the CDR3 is TGTGCCAGCAGCTTCGAAGGGGGATCGGGCTATGGCTACACCTTC.